This TCR beta chain came from a study of T cells in Graves' hyperthyroidism and ophthalmopathy. Diagnoses were established using clinical symptoms, serum thyroxine and TRAb, thyroid ultrasound and orbital computed tomography. Using 10 ml of fresh peripheral blood, PBMCs were prepared. CDR3 size: 14 residues. Germline lookup yields CDR1 KGHDR and CDR2 SFDVKD. The ends lost 7 bases at V and 1 base at J; junction bases unmatched: 4. RNA transcripts served as the template for amplifying TCR beta CDR3 regions. HTBI primers were the set used in a first-round RT-PCR of the TCR CDR3. TCRdb re-called the multiplex PCR reads with MiXCR, one entry per CDR3 protein. The sample carries around 690,000 distinct CDR3 sequences, roughly 17% recorded once. The table lists this clonotype with a few counts.

Sequencing input: blood. J is TRBJ2-3 and V is TRBV24-1; 7 bases agree with TRBD1. This TCR came from a man aged 50-60 years with Graves' hyperthyroidism. This CDR3 is CATRDGQGTDTQYF. The CDR3 DNA reads TGTGCCACCAGGGACGGACAGGGCACAGATACGCAGTATTTT.